This T cell receptor beta chain was observed in a study of long-term antiretroviral therapy in people with HIV. For the study at large: When the earliest samples were collected, ART was typically delayed until CD4 counts fell. Study conclusions and caveats: HIV repertoires spanned narrower CDR3 length ranges than controls. Before ART, certain clones expanded, and these dominated the repertoire at all time points.

Points on this clone: What it binds is unknown.

Germline CDR1 reads SGHVS; CDR2 reads FNYEAQ. The CDR3 extends over 15 amino acids. Deletions cut 0 bases from V and 2 bases from J, with 11 bases between. Researchers ran immunoSEQ v3.0 at survey level. Generated by immunoSEQ multiplex PCR, the TCRdb table keeps only in-frame clones and is missing some. The data hold approximately 30,000 clones, with 65% to 85% observed a single time. Material: unsorted PBMCs, obtained 0.4 years after starting antiretroviral therapy. This chain links TRBV7-6 with TRBJ2-7, with TRBD1 as a possible D gene (5 bases). This TCR was recovered from a young man with HIV. CDR3 in DNA: TGTGCCAGCAGCTTAGCGCACGGACAAACCTACGAGCAGTACTTC. As protein: CASSLAHGQTYEQYF.